Shown below are 18 T cell receptor beta chains from a single sample sequenced in a study of monozygotic twins with inflammatory bowel disease. TCRdb reanalyzed the 5' RACE reads, giving one entry per CDR3 protein sequence and no DNA. This sample's table has approximately 330,000 distinct CDR3 sequences. Material for sequencing was blood. The source is a human donor with ulcerative colitis or Crohn's disease, or a healthy co-twin of an affected twin (not recorded which).

This chain uses TRBV20-1 with TRBJ1-5. The V gene's germline CDR1 is DFQATT and CDR2 SNEGSKA (reference sequence). The CDR3 spans 15 residues. The CDR3 loop reads CSARDGSAGNQPQHF.

The V gene is TRBV12-3 or TRBV12-4, the J gene TRBJ1-1; TCRdb's D call of TRBD1 is untestable without DNA. The CDR3 contains 14 residues. The chain's CDR3 is CASSLFGTALEAFF.

The genes are TRBV4-1 and TRBJ2-1; without DNA, the TCRdb call of TRBD2 cannot be checked. This CDR3 comprises 19 residues. The germline CDR1 and CDR2 sequences are MGHRA and YSYEKL. The CDR3 sequence is CASSQEGLAGGLLYNEQFF.

V is TRBV30 and J is TRBJ2-5; TCRdb outputs TRBD2, but without DNA this stays unchecked. Germline V CDR1 and CDR2: GTSNPN, SVGIG (reference sequence). This CDR3 region has 15 residues. Here the CDR3 reads CAWSVGASGEETQYF.

The chain recombines TRBV3-1 with TRBJ1-1. The CDR3 extends over 16 amino acids. Germline loops: CDR1 LGHDT, CDR2 YNNKEL (reference sequence). The CDR3 sequence is CASSQDGGHRNTEAFF.

This chain joins TRBV5-1 and TRBJ2-1; the TRBD2 assignment by TCRdb is unverifiable without DNA. This CDR3 has 14 amino acids. Germline V gene data show CDR1 as SGHRS and CDR2 as YFSETQ. The CDR3 is CASSTLAAYNEQFF.

The chain carries TRBV20-1 and TRBJ1-3; TCRdb gives TRBD1 as the D gene, but with no DNA this cannot be confirmed. The CDR3 covers 13 residues. In germline, CDR1 is DFQATT, CDR2 SNEGSKA (reference sequence). CDR3 in amino acids: CSARVPGENTIYF.

The chain recombines TRBV20-1 with TRBJ2-4; TCRdb's D call, TRBD1, is unchecked because there is no DNA. Germline V CDR1 and CDR2: DFQATT, SNEGSKA (reference sequence). The CDR3 loop spans 14 amino acids. The CDR3 loop reads CSGKGQGAWNIQYF.

The chain joins TRBV10-3 to TRBJ2-3. The CDR3 sequence is 13 residues long. The germline V gene has CDR1 ENHRY and CDR2 SYGVKD. The CDR3 sequence: CAISVALVDTQYF.

The genes are TRBV12-3 or TRBV12-4 and TRBJ1-1. This CDR3 is built from 13 residues. The CDR3 here is CASSYQANTEAFF.

The chain joins TRBV7-2 to TRBJ1-2. Germline V gene data show CDR1 as SGHTA and CDR2 as FQGNSA. This CDR3 is built from 12 residues. The CDR3 is CASGLKGYGYTF.

The CDR3 protein is CASSRIPGQDSGANVLTF. The chain combines TRBV4-1 with TRBJ2-6; TCRdb's assignment of TRBD1 cannot be checked, as there is no DNA. Germline CDR1 MGHRA, CDR2 YSYEKL. The length of the CDR3 is 18 residues.

The chain links TRBV5-1 to TRBJ1-1; TCRdb outputs TRBD1, but without DNA this stays unchecked. This CDR3 has 14 amino acids. In germline, CDR1 is SGHRS, CDR2 YFSETQ. The CDR3 spells CASSLTGAGTEAFF.

V usage is TRBV12-3 or TRBV12-4 and J usage is TRBJ2-7. The CDR3 spans 11 residues. CDR3 sequence: CASSSKYEQYF.

The rearrangement links TRBV11-2 to TRBJ2-3; the D gene TCRdb calls, TRBD1, cannot be checked with no DNA. The CDR3 consists of 15 residues. Germline V CDR1 and CDR2: SGHAT, FQNNGV. The CDR3 loop is CASSWGDRGTDTQYF.

The CDR3 spells CASGTGTGGFKQYF. The chain carries TRBV5-8 and TRBJ2-7; the TCRdb call, TRBD1, lacks DNA for checking. The CDR3 is made up of 14 amino acids. Germline lookup yields CDR1 SGHTS and CDR2 YDEGEE.

The V call is TRBV6-2 or TRBV6-3, the J call TRBJ1-1. The V gene's germline CDR1 is MNHEY and CDR2 SVGEGT. The CDR3 loop spans 12 amino acids. CDR3 in amino acids: CASSGSNTEAFF.

The chain uses TRBV6-2 or TRBV6-3 and TRBJ2-7; absent DNA, TCRdb's TRBD1 call cannot be checked. The germline gives CDR1 MNHEY, CDR2 SVGEGT. This CDR3 comprises 16 residues. CDR3 protein: CASSYSDRAGRSEQYF.